The 30 T cell receptor beta chains given below trace back to one sample, sequenced in a study of blood T cell repertoires in COVID-19. The protocol was immunoSEQ multiplex PCR, while the TCRdb copy is restricted to in-frame clones and leaves out a portion. The profile shows about 260,000 clones, around 80% of them singletons. Sequencing was carried out using peripheral blood. These receptors all stem from a man aged 55 to 70 with acute or convalescent COVID-19.

The chain employs TRBV13 and TRBJ2-1; D unclear. The CDR3 length is 12 residues. The germline gives CDR1 PRHDT, CDR2 FYEKMQ (reference sequence). V dropped 6 bases and J dropped 9 bases, with 12 bases sitting between them. The CDR3 DNA reads TGTGCCAGCAGAAGGCCCTCGGGTGAGCAGTTCTTC. Residues: CASRRPSGEQFF.

The rearrangement links TRBV7-8 to TRBJ2-1, with D maybe TRBD1 (5 bases). V was cut by 1 base and J by 8 bases, with 9 bases left in between. The CDR3 runs to 13 residues. The germline V gene encodes CDR1 SGHVS and CDR2 FQNEAQ. In DNA, the CDR3 is TGTGCCAGCAGCTTAGGGACAAGCCATGAGCAGTTCTTC. This encodes CASSLGTSHEQFF.

Remarks on this clone: The sample contains more than one DNA sequence encoding this CDR3. The rearrangement joins TRBV19 to TRBJ1-1, with 9 bases lining up with TRBD1. This CDR3 has 15 amino acids. Germline V CDR1 and CDR2: LNHDA, SQIVND (reference sequence). V was pared by 1 base and J by 1 base, with 1 base of the junction left unmatched. The CDR3 region is CASSIGGQGNTEAFF. CDR3 sequence (DNA): TGTGCCAGTAGTATAGGGGGACAGGGGAACACTGAAGCTTTCTTT. Supplemented by reference TRBV19 and TRBJ1-1, the full variable domain reads DGGITQSPKYLFRKEGQNVTLSCEQNLNHDAMYWYRQDPGQGLRLIYYSQIVNDFQKGDIAEGYSVSREKKESFPLTVTSAQKNPTAFYLCASSIGGQGNTEAFFGQGTRLTVV.

The genes are TRBV9 and TRBJ2-7; perhaps TRBD1 as D (6 bases). The germline CDR1 and CDR2 sequences are SGDLS and YYNGEE. This CDR3 comprises 15 residues. Trimming left V 3 bases short and J 4 bases short, with 17 bases between. The CDR3 is CASSAGSGTQYEQYF. The CDR3 DNA is TGTGCCAGCAGCGCCGGGTCCGGGACACAGTACGAGCAGTACTTC. The full variable domain, in which reference TRBV9 and TRBJ2-7 provide the parts outside the CDR3, is DSGVTQTPKHLITATGQRVTLRCSPRSGDLSVYWYQQSLDQGLQFLIQYYNGEERAKGNILERFSAQQFPDLHSELNLSSLELGDSALYFCASSAGSGTQYEQYFGPGTRLTVT.

J is TRBJ1-4 and V is TRBV27, with a weak D call TRBD1 (6 bases). The V end lost 3 bases, the J end lost 8 bases, and 13 bases lay between the germline ends. Germline V CDR1 and CDR2: MNHEY, SMNVEV (reference sequence). The CDR3 spans 14 residues. CDR3 nucleotide sequence: TGTGCCAGCAGTTTCAGGGGTGCGACGGAAAAACTGTTTTTT. This gives the protein CASSFRGATEKLFF.

The chain links TRBV6-2 or TRBV6-3 to TRBJ1-6, with D tentatively TRBD1 (6 bases). Per germline, CDR1 MNHEY and CDR2 SVGEGT. The CDR3 has 16 amino acids. The V end was cut by 0 bases, the J end by 10 bases, with 16 bases between. The DNA of the CDR3 is TGTGCCAGCAGTTACTCCCCGACAGGACGAGGGTCACCCCTCCACTTT. As protein: CASSYSPTGRGSPLHF.

V usage is TRBV7-9 and J usage is TRBJ2-1; 7 bases are a match to TRBD2. The germline V gene encodes CDR1 SEHNR and CDR2 FQNEAQ (reference sequence). CDR3 length: 15 residues. The ends lost 1 base at V and 3 bases at J; junction bases unmatched: 3. CDR3 sequence: CASSLVRTSYNEQFF. CDR3 DNA: TGTGCCAGCAGCTTAGTACGGACTAGCTACAATGAGCAGTTCTTC.

The gene calls are TRBV2 and TRBJ1-4, with 7 bases aligning to TRBD1. The V and J ends lost 4 bases and 5 bases, in that order; junction bases with no gene match: 7. This CDR3 is built from 15 residues. The germline V gene encodes CDR1 SNHLY and CDR2 FYNNEI. CDR3 nucleotides: TGTGCCAGCAGTGCGTCGACAGGGAGGAATGAAAAACTGTTTTTT. This translates into CASSASTGRNEKLFF. The complete variable domain, with remaining parts taken from reference TRBV2 and TRBJ1-4, reads EPEVTQTPSHQVTQMGQEVILRCVPISNHLYFYWYRQILGQKVEFLVSFYNNEISEKSEIFDDQFSVERPDGSNFTLKIRSTKLEDSAMYFCASSASTGRNEKLFFGSGTQLSVL.

This clone has a single count. In DNA form, the CDR3 reads TGTGCCAGCAGCTTGGCCGGGACAGGGGGCTATGATGAGCAGTTCTTC. Its protein product is CASSLAGTGGYDEQFF. The chain has TRBV5-4 and TRBJ2-1; 12 bases are shared with TRBD1. Germline loops: CDR1 SGHNT, CDR2 YYREEE (reference sequence). The CDR3 extends over 16 amino acids. The V segment lost 0 bases and the J segment 8 bases; nucleotides outside the gene matches: 6.

The rearrangement joins TRBV5-5 to TRBJ1-2; TRBD1 agrees at 7 bases. Germline CDR1 SGHKS, CDR2 YYEKEE (reference sequence). Trimming removed 4 bases from V and 0 bases from J; junction bases left unmatched: 12. The CDR3 covers 17 residues. This CDR3 reads CASSPPGTVNSNYGYTF. The CDR3 region has the DNA TGTGCCAGCAGCCCTCCCGGGACAGTGAATTCTAACTATGGCTACACCTTC.

This chain uses TRBV5-4 with TRBJ2-5; 9 bases line up with TRBD2. Trimming cost V 5 bases and J 4 bases; bases outside gene matches: 6. This CDR3 has 14 residues. CDR1 is SGHNT and CDR2 is YYREEE in the germline V gene (reference sequence). Here the CDR3 DNA reads TGTGCCAGCAGTTCCGCGGGAGGGACAGAGACCCAGTACTTC. This sequence encodes CASSSAGGTETQYF.

The chain uses TRBV27 and TRBJ2-7, with 7 bases identical to TRBD1. The CDR3 is made up of 16 amino acids. Germline-derived CDR1 and CDR2 are MNHEY and SMNVEV (reference sequence). The trim removed 5 bases at V and 3 bases at J, leaving 13 bases unmatched. DNA of the CDR3: TGTGCCAGCAGTCCCCGGACAGGTTGGATTATCTACGAGCAGTACTTC. It specifies CASSPRTGWIIYEQYF.

This chain uses TRBV7-5 with TRBJ2-3; the D segment call TRBD1 is taken from the table without a DNA check. TRBV7-5 is annotated as a pseudogene. This CDR3 contains 16 residues. In DNA, the CDR3 is TGTGCCAGAAGCTTAGAAGTGACAGGGACAACAGATACGCAGTATTTT. Translation: CARSLEVTGTTDTQYF.

V gene TRBV9 combines with J gene TRBJ2-1; 7 bases align to TRBD2. V lost 6 bases, J lost 0 bases, and 9 bases stayed unmatched. CDR3 length equals 16 residues. From germline, CDR1 is SGDLS and CDR2 YYNGEE. The DNA of the CDR3 is TGTGCCAGCACCAAGGGAGGGGCGAGCTCCTACAATGAGCAGTTCTTC. Translated: CASTKGGASSYNEQFF.

The V and J genes are TRBV7-3 and TRBJ2-1; TRBD2 aligns across 11 bases. The CDR3 is made up of 15 amino acids. CDR1 is SGHTA, CDR2 FQGTGA, per germline. V shed 4 bases and J 4 bases; nucleotides not matched to a gene: 3. DNA for the CDR3: TGTGCCAGCAGCTCTCGACTAGCGGGGTACAATGAGCAGTTCTTC. Translated, it gives CASSSRLAGYNEQFF.

The rearrangement joins TRBV19 to TRBJ1-2, with D uncertain. Germline CDR1 is LNHDA and CDR2 is SQIVND (reference sequence). The CDR3 contains 11 residues. V was cut by 3 bases and J by 6 bases, with 5 bases left in between. This chain's CDR3 is CASSIGHGYTF. CDR3 coding DNA: TGTGCCAGTAGTATTGGGCATGGCTACACCTTC. Together with reference TRBV19 and TRBJ1-2, the CDR3 gives the full variable domain: DGGITQSPKYLFRKEGQNVTLSCEQNLNHDAMYWYRQDPGQGLRLIYYSQIVNDFQKGDIAEGYSVSREKKESFPLTVTSAQKNPTAFYLCASSIGHGYTFGSGTRLTVV.

This clone was counted ten times or more. At one end, the junction sequence differs from germline, possibly due to a read error. This rearrangement joins TRBV4-3 to TRBJ2-7, with TRBD2 matching over 9 bases. Germline V gene data show CDR1 as LGHNA and CDR2 as YSLEER. The CDR3 totals 17 residues. The CDR3 is CASSQAGAGGLSNEQYF. In DNA form, the CDR3 reads TGCGCCAGCAGCCAAGCGGGTGCGGGAGGGCTCTCCAACGAGCAGTACTTC.

The chain recombines TRBV10-3 with TRBJ2-7; 8 bases agree with TRBD1. CDR3 length: 12 amino acids. CDR1 ENHRY and CDR2 SYGVKD come from the germline V gene. Trimming at V came to 8 bases and at J to 7 bases, leaving 7 bases not matched to a gene. CDR3 DNA: TGTGCCATCCAGGACAGGGCTGGGGAGCAGTACTTC. Its protein product is CAIQDRAGEQYF.

This clone has more than one count but fewer than ten. The V call is TRBV4-2, the J call TRBJ1-2, with a tentative D call TRBD1 (6 bases). Trimming took off 4 bases at V and 1 base at J, with 13 bases between the two ends. The CDR3 has 15 amino acids. Germline V CDR1 and CDR2: LGHNA, YNFKEQ. CDR3 coding DNA: TGTGCCAGCAGCCTGGACAGAGATGATAACTATGGCTACACCTTC. Translated: CASSLDRDDNYGYTF.

This chain uses TRBV5-8 with TRBJ2-7, with D tentatively TRBD1 (6 bases). The CDR3 totals 14 residues. CDR1 is SGHTS, CDR2 YDEGEE, per germline. V gave up 2 bases and J gave up 1 base, with 10 bases separating them. In DNA form, the CDR3 reads TGTGCCAGCAGCTTTCGACAGGATTCCTACGAGCAGTACTTC. It yields the protein CASSFRQDSYEQYF.

This clone was counted between two and nine times. The rearrangement joins TRBV19 to TRBJ1-5; 10 nucleotides line up with TRBD1. Germline CDR1 and CDR2: LNHDA and SQIVND (reference sequence). The CDR3 totals 19 residues. Losses at the gene ends were 6 bases for V and 0 bases for J; bases not matched to a gene: 14. CDR3 sequence (DNA): TGTGCCAGTAGACCCGGGACAGGGGTCTTTAAGTATAGCAATCAGCCCCAGCATTTT. Translated, it gives CASRPGTGVFKYSNQPQHF.

This clone was picked up a small number of times. The DNA of the CDR3 is TGTGCCGCGTTGGCGTCGGGGGGCTCCTACAATGAGCAGTTCTTC. Encoded protein: CAALASGGSYNEQFF. The J gene is TRBJ2-1, the V gene TRBV19; 7 bases fit TRBD2. This CDR3 has 15 residues. V was pared by 11 bases and J by 0 bases, with 10 bases of the junction left unmatched. Germline CDR1 LNHDA, CDR2 SQIVND (reference sequence).

The V gene is TRBV18, the J gene TRBJ2-7; TRBD2 is a possible D gene (5 bases). V was shortened by 3 bases and J by 3 bases, with 12 bases between the two germline ends. CDR3 length equals 14 residues. In germline, CDR1 is KGHSH, CDR2 LQKENI. CDR3 sequence: CASSPRRRDYEQYF. The CDR3 bases are TGTGCCAGCTCACCCAGGAGGAGAGACTACGAGCAGTACTTC. The full variable domain, with the rest looked up from reference TRBV18 and TRBJ2-7, is NAGVMQNPRHLVRRRGQEARLRCSPMKGHSHVYWYRQLPEEGLKFMVYLQKENIIDESGMPKERFSAEFPKEGPSILRIQQVVRGDSAAYFCASSPRRRDYEQYFGPGTRLTVT.

The rearrangement joins TRBV27 to TRBJ2-1, with 13 bases aligning to TRBD2. From germline, CDR1 is MNHEY and CDR2 SMNVEV (reference sequence). J was trimmed by 8 bases and V by 5 bases; bases with no gene match: 6. The CDR3 runs 15 residues. The DNA for the CDR3 is TGTGCCAGCAGTCCGGGACTAGCGGGGCGAGATGAGCAGTTCTTC. It is translated as CASSPGLAGRDEQFF.

This chain joins TRBV5-1 and TRBJ1-2, with D unresolved. Germline values: CDR1 SGHRS, CDR2 YFSETQ. The CDR3 loop spans 13 amino acids. V dropped 0 bases and J dropped 7 bases, with 10 bases sitting between them. The CDR3 nucleotides read TGCGCCAGCAGCTTGGACAGCACACCTGGCTACACCTTC. Translating it yields CASSLDSTPGYTF.

The chain joins TRBV4-2 to TRBJ2-7; 7 bases align to TRBD2. V was clipped by 2 bases and J by 3 bases; unmatched bases: 10. The CDR3 is 16 amino acids. CDR1 is LGHNA, CDR2 YNFKEQ, per germline. The CDR3 sequence is CASSQTSGIRNYEQYF. DNA for the CDR3: TGTGCCAGCAGCCAAACAAGCGGGATACGGAACTACGAGCAGTACTTC.

This clone was counted once. CDR3 protein: CASSSSSGRLYYEQYF. The CDR3, as DNA: TGTGCCAGCAGCTCCTCTAGCGGGAGACTTTACTACGAGCAGTACTTC. The V call is TRBV7-2, the J call TRBJ2-7, with 10 bases lining up with TRBD2. The CDR3 consists of 16 residues. V lost 4 bases and J lost 3; bases outside the gene matches: 9. CDR1 and CDR2 from the germline V gene are SGHTA and FQGNSA.

The chain carries TRBV18 and TRBJ2-7, with 11 bases fitting TRBD1. The germline V gene has CDR1 KGHSH and CDR2 LQKENI. V was clipped by 3 bases and J by 9 bases; unmatched bases: 4. This CDR3 spans 13 amino acids. CDR3 loop: CASSPQGQGGQYF. The CDR3, as DNA: TGTGCCAGCTCACCCCAGGGACAGGGGGGGCAGTACTTC. The whole variable domain, filled in from reference TRBV18 and TRBJ2-7, reads NAGVMQNPRHLVRRRGQEARLRCSPMKGHSHVYWYRQLPEEGLKFMVYLQKENIIDESGMPKERFSAEFPKEGPSILRIQQVVRGDSAAYFCASSPQGQGGQYFGPGTRLTVT.

This clone was seen once. The rearrangement links TRBV18 to TRBJ1-5; D is unclear. Germline CDR1 is KGHSH and CDR2 is LQKENI. Trimming pared 1 base from V and 5 bases from J, leaving 6 bases between. The CDR3 runs 13 residues. This chain's CDR3 is CASSPQFDQPQHF. The CDR3 bases are TGTGCCAGCTCACCACAATTCGATCAGCCCCAGCATTTT.

The CDR3 bases are TGCGCCAGCAGCAAAGGACTAGCGGGAGTGGCCGGGGAGCTGTTTTTT. It specifies CASSKGLAGVAGELFF. The chain is built from TRBV5-1 and TRBJ2-2, with 13 bases that match TRBD2. The germline V gene has CDR1 SGHRS and CDR2 YFSETQ. Trimming took 4 bases from V and 6 from J; bases not matched to a gene: 6. This CDR3 comprises 16 residues.